This TCR beta chain was obtained from a study of Graves' ophthalmopathy and Graves' hyperthyroidism. Study results and caveats: Ophthalmopathy versus stable hyperthyroidism: 13-signature model gave around 85% sensitivity, 70% to 83% specificity.

Patients with other autoimmune diseases, uncontrolled infections, pregnancy or lactation were excluded. As the template, RNA transcripts were used to amplify TCR beta CDR3 regions. Following a first-round RT-PCR that used HTBI primers, a second-round multiplex PCR was carried out. Each CDR3 protein is one row after TCRdb ran MiXCR on the multiplex PCR reads. The profile covers about 1.1 million distinct CDR3 sequences, with around a third appearing a single time and around 10% taken by the ten largest. Trimming removed 1 base at V and 8 bases at J, with 11 bases between. The V gene's germline CDR1 is SGHVS and CDR2 FNYEAQ. This CDR3 is built from 14 residues. On this clonotype: Its specificity is unknown.

The sample was peripheral blood or thyroid tissue (not recorded which). This clonotype was sampled from an adult man with Graves' hyperthyroidism. The rearrangement joins TRBV7-6 to TRBJ1-4, with D maybe TRBD1 (5 bases). The CDR3 DNA reads TGTGCCAGCAGCTTAGAGGGGTCGGGAGAAAAACTGTTTTTT. It specifies CASSLEGSGEKLFF.